The 23 T cell receptor beta chains given below trace back to one sample, sequenced in a study of blood T cells in healthy people across ages. Together with a sample-barcoded 5' primer, a J-beta primer mix was included in a second PCR lasting about 7 to 11 cycles. One entry per CDR3 protein results from TCRdb running MiXCR on the 5' RACE reads. This table has about 900,000 distinct CDR3 sequences, 40% to 60% appearing once. The sample taken for sequencing was blood. These receptors were obtained from a man aged 30 to 39 in good health.

The CDR3 is CASSPPPGQLDTQYF. The CDR3 nucleotides are TGTGCCAGCTCACCACCCCCGGGACAGTTAGATACGCAGTATTTT. V is TRBV18 and J is TRBJ2-3; 7 nucleotides line up with TRBD1. J gave up 5 bases and V 0 bases, and 5 bases lay outside the gene matches. CDR1 and CDR2 (germline): KGHSH, LQKENI. This CDR3 is 15 amino acids long.

This chain links TRBV5-1 with TRBJ2-1, with D unclear. V lost 7 bases and J lost 0, with 17 bases in between. In germline, CDR1 is SGHRS, CDR2 YFSETQ. CDR3 length equals 16 residues. The CDR3 sequence: CASSNRRLSSYNEQFF. CDR3 bases: TGCGCCAGCTCTAACCGACGGCTCAGCTCCTACAATGAGCAGTTCTTC.

The chain has TRBV5-1 and TRBJ2-5; 8 bases fit TRBD2. Germline CDR1 and CDR2: SGHRS and YFSETQ. V shed 4 bases and J 11 bases; nucleotides not matched to a gene: 16. The CDR3 has 15 amino acids. The CDR3 sequence is CASSPTSVPNNEQYF. CDR3 nucleotide sequence: TGCGCCAGCAGCCCGACTAGCGTCCCCAACAATGAGCAGTACTTC.

Only one count was recorded for this clonotype. V and J are TRBV5-1 and TRBJ2-5; TRBD2 is a possible D gene (5 bases). The end of the DNA aligns better with TRBJ2-7, so the J call may be wrong. Germline-derived CDR1 and CDR2 are SGHRS and YFSETQ. CDR3 length: 12 amino acids. The CDR3 DNA follows: TGCGCCAGCAGCTGGAACGGGGACGAGCAGTACTTC. Protein: CASSWNGDEQYF.

The V and J genes are TRBV20-1 and TRBJ2-1; 10 bases are shared with TRBD2. V dropped 6 bases and J dropped 8; count of bases not matched to a gene: 13. CDR3 size: 15 residues. The germline V gene encodes CDR1 DFQATT and CDR2 SNEGSKA (reference sequence). CDR3 in amino acids: CSAPAGSGGFDEQFF. CDR3 bases: TGCAGTGCGCCGGCGGGTAGCGGGGGGTTCGATGAGCAGTTCTTC.

The table lists this clonotype with many counts. The chain carries TRBV29-1 and TRBJ2-7, with 13 nucleotides matching TRBD2. The germline gives CDR1 SQVTM, CDR2 ANQGSEA. This CDR3 is built from 14 residues. V lost 7 bases, J lost 1 base, and 4 bases stayed unmatched. In nucleotides, the CDR3 is TGCAGCGCCATGACTAGCGGGGGGTCCTACGAGCAGTACTTC. Translation gives CSAMTSGGSYEQYF.

The chain recombines TRBV12-3 or TRBV12-4 with TRBJ1-4, with 10 nucleotides matching TRBD1. The CDR3 sequence is 14 residues long. V was clipped by 3 bases and J by 8 bases; unmatched bases: 3. This chain's CDR3 is CASSFGTGDEKLFF. CDR3 sequence (DNA): TGTGCCAGCAGTTTCGGGACAGGGGACGAAAAACTGTTTTTT.

The J gene is TRBJ1-3, the V gene TRBV7-9, with 7 nucleotides matching TRBD1. There are 16 residues in the CDR3. Germline V CDR1 and CDR2: SEHNR, FQNEAQ (reference sequence). Germline trimming cut 5 bases from V and 3 bases from J; bases unmatched to any gene: 10. The CDR3 nucleotides read TGTGCCAGCAGCAAAGGGGGCGCGGACCTTGGAAACACCATATATTTT. Its translation is CASSKGGADLGNTIYF.

This clonotype came up a few times. The V gene is TRBV4-3, the J gene TRBJ2-1, with 8 bases identical to TRBD2. J gave up 12 bases and V 0 bases, and 10 bases lay outside the gene matches. CDR3 length equals 15 residues. Per germline, CDR1 LGHNA and CDR2 YSLEER. In DNA form, the CDR3 reads TGCGCCAGCAGCCAAGAATCGGGGGGGATCCCCACGCAGTTCTTC. This codes for CASSQESGGIPTQFF.

The V gene is TRBV20-1, the J gene TRBJ2-7, with unresolved D. The tail of the sequence fits TRBJ2-5 better, so the J call may be wrong. Germline values: CDR1 DFQATT, CDR2 SNEGSKA (reference sequence). The CDR3 consists of 11 residues. CDR3 sequence: CSAIPQETQYF. Written as DNA, the CDR3 is TGCAGTGCCATCCCTCAAGAGACCCAGTACTTC.

The chain carries TRBV9 and TRBJ2-3; 8 nucleotides match TRBD1. The CDR3 contains 16 residues. Germline CDR1 reads SGDLS; CDR2 reads YYNGEE. J gave up 4 bases and V 0 bases, and 7 bases lay outside the gene matches. The CDR3 DNA reads as TGTGCCAGCAGCGTAGATGCAGGGGGCAACGCAGATACGCAGTATTTT. Translating gives CASSVDAGGNADTQYF.

This clonotype occurred once. The rearrangement uses TRBV29-1 and TRBJ2-7; tentative D call: TRBD1 (5 bases). V lost 4 bases to trimming and J lost 2 bases, with 9 bases between them. The CDR3 contains 12 residues. Germline loops: CDR1 SQVTM, CDR2 ANQGSEA. For the CDR3, the DNA is TGCAGCGTTGTTGGGGCAACCTACGAGCAGTACTTC. Translated, it gives CSVVGATYEQYF.

As for this clonotype: A much bigger clone sits one base away, suggesting this may be a read error. The V gene is TRBV20-1, the J gene TRBJ2-5, with TRBD2 matching over 8 bases. V gave up 6 bases and J gave up 11 bases; unmatched junction bases: 17. The CDR3 is 14 residues long. Per the germline V gene, CDR1 is DFQATT and CDR2 is SNEGSKA (reference sequence). CDR3 in amino acids: CSAIVIAGNNEQYF. For the CDR3, the DNA is TGCAGTGCGATCGTTATAGCGGGGAACAATGAGCAGTACTTC.

This clonotype was observed a handful of times. The CDR3 loop is CASTWTSGGRDTQYF. As DNA, the CDR3 is TGTGCCAGCACCTGGACTAGCGGGGGGAGGGATACGCAGTATTTT. This sequence joins TRBV6-5 and TRBJ2-3, with 14 bases that match TRBD2. V lost 7 bases and J lost 6; bases outside the gene matches: 6. Germline values: CDR1 MNHEY, CDR2 SVGAGI. There are 15 residues in the CDR3.

The chain couples TRBV29-1 to TRBJ2-7; 12 bases match TRBD1. V dropped 4 bases and J dropped 8; count of bases not matched to a gene: 15. Germline-derived CDR1 and CDR2 are SQVTM and ANQGSEA. This CDR3 spans 16 amino acids. The CDR3 sequence is CSVGSAGTGGAIKQYF. The CDR3 DNA reads as TGCAGCGTTGGATCGGCGGGGACAGGGGGCGCGATCAAGCAGTACTTC.

The chain combines TRBV27 with TRBJ2-3, with 7 bases identical to TRBD2. The J segment lost 1 base and the V segment lost 4 bases, leaving 5 bases of the junction unmatched. The length of the CDR3 is 15 residues. Germline-derived CDR1 and CDR2 are MNHEY and SMNVEV (reference sequence). The CDR3 is CASSSAGRRTDTQYF. In DNA, the CDR3 is TGTGCCAGCAGTTCAGCGGGGCGACGCACAGATACGCAGTATTTT.

V usage is TRBV5-1 and J usage is TRBJ2-7; no clear D. CDR1 is SGHRS and CDR2 is YFSETQ in the germline V gene. Trimming shortened V by 2 bases and J by 1 base, and 13 bases separated the two germline ends. The CDR3 loop spans 15 amino acids. Here the CDR3 DNA reads TGCGCCAGCAGCTTCAACCCGGACGGATCCTACGAGCAGTACTTC. It specifies CASSFNPDGSYEQYF.

This clonotype has more than one count but fewer than ten. The genes are TRBV29-1 and TRBJ2-1; 7 nucleotides agree with TRBD1. Germline V gene sequence: CDR1 SQVTM, CDR2 ANQGSEA. The V segment lost 1 base and the J segment 10 bases; nucleotides outside the gene matches: 4. The CDR3 is 12 residues long. CDR3 region: CSVEARGWEQFF. DNA of the CDR3: TGCAGCGTTGAAGCCAGGGGGTGGGAGCAGTTCTTC.

The chain employs TRBV12-3 or TRBV12-4 and TRBJ1-2; possibly TRBD1 for D (6 bases). Trimming removed 6 bases at V and 6 bases at J, with 17 bases between. The CDR3 extends over 14 amino acids. The CDR3 protein is CASSPFGGGNGYTF. CDR3 nucleotide sequence: TGTGCCAGCAGCCCCTTCGGGGGCGGAAATGGCTACACCTTC.

The rearrangement uses TRBV2 and TRBJ1-2, with 9 positions matching TRBD1. V lost 4 bases to trimming and J lost 8 bases; unmatched junction nucleotides: 11. CDR3 size: 15 residues. In germline, CDR1 is SNHLY, CDR2 FYNNEI. CDR3 bases: TGTGCCAGCAGTGGACCGCGGACAGGGGAAAGAGGCTACACCTTC. It translates to CASSGPRTGERGYTF. The full variable domain, rest sourced from reference TRBV2 and TRBJ1-2, is EPEVTQTPSHQVTQMGQEVILRCVPISNHLYFYWYRQILGQKVEFLVSFYNNEISEKSEIFDDQFSVERPDGSNFTLKIRSTKLEDSAMYFCASSGPRTGERGYTFGSGTRLTVV.

This clonotype was detected only a few times. The gene calls are TRBV7-9 and TRBJ2-7; D remains unclear. The V end was cut by 5 bases, the J end by 2 bases, with 10 bases between. This CDR3 has 13 amino acids. Germline V gene sequence: CDR1 SEHNR, CDR2 FQNEAQ (reference sequence). CDR3 loop: CASSQQWAYEQYF. DNA of the CDR3: TGTGCCAGCAGCCAACAATGGGCCTACGAGCAGTACTTC.

This clonotype was detected many times. J is TRBJ2-1 and V is TRBV7-2; D is undetermined. Trimming left V 6 bases short and J 5 bases short, with 11 bases between. Germline loops: CDR1 SGHTA, CDR2 FQGNSA. CDR3 length equals 13 residues. The CDR3 DNA sequence: TGTGCCAGCAGGTGGAACAGTAACAATGAGCAGTTCTTC. This sequence encodes CASRWNSNNEQFF.

This clonotype was picked up a small number of times. A read error is possible here, since a much larger clone lies one base away. The chain has TRBV7-8 and TRBJ2-1; 7 nucleotides match TRBD1. Matching the DNA end better, TRBJ2-7 makes the J call doubtful. Germline V gene sequence: CDR1 SGHVS, CDR2 FQNEAQ. This CDR3 comprises 16 residues. CDR3 protein: CASSPGQSPSYNEQYF. CDR3 bases: TGTGCCAGCAGCCCGGGACAGTCACCCTCCTACAATGAGCAGTACTTC.